One sample yielded the 24 T cell receptor beta chains listed below, sequenced in a study of blood T cell repertoires in COVID-19. TCRdb's table, derived via immunoSEQ multiplex PCR, lists solely in-frame clones and lacks some. The repertoire holds about 94,000 clones, with 80% as singletons. Sequences were obtained from peripheral blood. The receptor set was obtained from a human donor in a cohort sampled during active COVID-19.

This clone was detected only once. J is TRBJ2-7 and V is TRBV7-8; a weak D match, TRBD1 (5 bases). The CDR3 extends over 15 amino acids. V lost 1 base and J 0 bases, leaving 10 bases between the germline ends. CDR1 is SGHVS, CDR2 FQNEAQ, per germline. CDR3 nucleotides: TGTGCCAGCAGCTTAGGGGGCGTCAACTCCTACGAGCAGTACTTC. Translated: CASSLGGVNSYEQYF.

This clone was seen only once. The genes are TRBV28 and TRBJ2-7, with 12 bases identical to TRBD2. The CDR3 runs 15 residues. The J segment lost 7 bases and the V segment lost 4 bases, leaving 8 bases of the junction unmatched. Germline CDR1 and CDR2: MDHEN and SYDVKM. CDR3 sequence reads: CASSSLTSGRGEQYF. The CDR3 DNA reads TGTGCCAGCAGTTCGTTGACTAGCGGGAGAGGGGAGCAGTACTTC.

The genes are TRBV28 and TRBJ2-1; D is possibly TRBD2 (7 bases). CDR1 and CDR2 (germline): MDHEN, SYDVKM. With 6 bases removed from V and 7 bases from J, the gap between germline ends came to 22 bases. This CDR3 spans 16 amino acids. CDR3 amino acids: CASSPPGGGEGNEQFF. The CDR3, as DNA: TGTGCCAGCAGCCCACCTGGGGGGGGCGAAGGGAATGAGCAGTTCTTC.

This clone was observed a single time. The CDR3 region is CASSESSGFTDTQYF. The DNA for the CDR3 is TGTGCCAGCAGTGAGAGTAGCGGGTTTACAGATACGCAGTATTTT. The chain is built from TRBV2 and TRBJ2-3, with TRBD2 matching over 7 bases. CDR3 length: 15 amino acids. With 3 bases clipped from V and 3 bases from J, the junction kept 6 bases outside the gene matches. Germline lookup yields CDR1 SNHLY and CDR2 FYNNEI.

CDR3 in amino acids: CASSRRLADRPRTYEQYF. Here the CDR3 DNA reads TGTGCCAGTAGTCGGAGGCTAGCGGATCGACCGCGAACCTACGAGCAGTACTTC. The gene calls are TRBV19 and TRBJ2-7, with 7 bases aligning to TRBD2. This CDR3 has 18 residues. V lost 5 bases to trimming and J lost 2 bases; unmatched junction nucleotides: 18. Germline assignment: CDR1 LNHDA and CDR2 SQIVND (reference sequence).

The V and J genes are TRBV6-5 and TRBJ1-4, with 9 bases lining up with TRBD1. The V gene end was trimmed by 2 bases and the J gene end by 9 bases; junction bases not matched to a gene: 7. Germline loops: CDR1 MNHEY, CDR2 SVGAGI. The CDR3 is made up of 15 amino acids. The CDR3 spells CASSYADRGYQKLFF. DNA of the CDR3: TGTGCCAGCAGTTACGCGGACAGGGGATATCAAAAACTGTTTTTT.

In this sample, this clone turned up a few times. The chain uses TRBV2 and TRBJ1-2; a weak D match, TRBD1 (5 bases). The CDR3 is 15 amino acids. Germline lookup yields CDR1 SNHLY and CDR2 FYNNEI. The ends were cut back, 6 bases at V and 4 bases at J, with 18 bases in the middle. CDR3 protein: CASSPEQGGGYGYTF. The CDR3 region has the DNA TGTGCCAGCAGCCCCGAGCAGGGAGGTGGCTATGGCTACACCTTC.

The gene calls are TRBV10-3 and TRBJ1-1; no clear D. Germline loops: CDR1 ENHRY, CDR2 SYGVKD. Trimming took 6 bases from V and 1 from J, leaving 3 bases between them. This CDR3 spans 11 amino acids. CDR3 sequence reads: CAIRQNTEAFF. CDR3 nucleotides: TGTGCCATCAGACAGAACACTGAAGCTTTCTTT.

The count of this clone is one. J is TRBJ2-5 and V is TRBV6-5; perhaps TRBD2 as D (5 bases). Germline CDR1 reads MNHEY; CDR2 reads SVGAGI. V lost 5 bases, J lost 4 bases, and 14 bases lay in between. This CDR3 is 14 amino acids long. The CDR3 coding sequence is TGTGCCAGCAGTCGGGCGGGCGGTCGAGAGACCCAGTACTTC. Its protein product is CASSRAGGRETQYF.

This sequence joins TRBV9 and TRBJ2-2; D is uncertain. Trimming shortened V by 3 bases and J by 7 bases, and 7 bases separated the two germline ends. This CDR3 is built from 12 residues. Germline V gene sequence: CDR1 SGDLS, CDR2 YYNGEE. The chain's CDR3 is CASSAQDGELFF. As DNA, the CDR3 is TGTGCCAGCAGCGCTCAGGACGGGGAGCTGTTTTTT.

The rearrangement links TRBV28 to TRBJ1-5; TRBD1 matches 9 bases. V was clipped by 6 bases and J by 3 bases; unmatched bases: 6. The CDR3 length is 15 residues. Germline lookup yields CDR1 MDHEN and CDR2 SYDVKM. The CDR3 protein is CASRKTGGDNQPQHF. DNA for the CDR3: TGTGCCAGCAGGAAGACAGGGGGAGACAATCAGCCCCAGCATTTT. Supplemented by reference TRBV28 and TRBJ1-5, the full variable domain reads DVKVTQSSRYLVKRTGEKVFLECVQDMDHENMFWYRQDPGLGLRLIYFSYDVKMKEKGDIPEGYSVSREKKERFSLILESASTNQTSMYLCASRKTGGDNQPQHFGDGTRLSIL.

Comments on this clone: In the same sample, other DNA sequences code for this CDR3. The chain links TRBV7-9 to TRBJ2-7; D perhaps matches TRBD2 (5 bases). The CDR3 extends over 14 amino acids. Germline assignment: CDR1 SEHNR and CDR2 FQNEAQ (reference sequence). With 4 bases removed from V and 2 bases from J, the gap between germline ends came to 12 bases. The CDR3 bases are TGTGCCAGCAGCTCCGGGGATTCAGCCTACGAGCAGTACTTC. As protein: CASSSGDSAYEQYF.

The chain carries TRBV2 and TRBJ1-5; perhaps TRBD1 as D (5 bases). The V end was cut by 6 bases, the J end by 6 bases, with 18 bases between. Germline V gene sequence: CDR1 SNHLY, CDR2 FYNNEI. The CDR3 contains 15 residues. CDR3 coding DNA: TGTGCCAGCAGCATAGAAACGGGAGGGGCTCAGCCCCAGCATTTT. This sequence encodes CASSIETGGAQPQHF.

CDR3 protein: CATSDDRVYEQYF. CDR3 sequence (DNA): TGTGCCACCAGTGACGACAGGGTCTACGAGCAGTACTTC. J is TRBJ2-7 and V is TRBV24-1; 7 nucleotides match TRBD1. CDR3 length equals 13 residues. Germline V CDR1 and CDR2: KGHDR, SFDVKD. Trimming cost V 4 bases and J 3 bases; bases outside gene matches: 2.

The genes are TRBV2 and TRBJ2-1, with TRBD2 matching over 7 bases. The V and J ends lost 3 bases and 8 bases, in that order; junction bases with no gene match: 7. The CDR3 extends over 14 amino acids. Germline CDR1 SNHLY, CDR2 FYNNEI. The CDR3 protein is CASSDERGLHEQFF. CDR3 nucleotide sequence: TGTGCCAGCAGTGACGAGCGGGGCCTGCATGAGCAGTTCTTC. Looking up the rest from reference TRBV2 and TRBJ2-1 gives the full variable domain: EPEVTQTPSHQVTQMGQEVILRCVPISNHLYFYWYRQILGQKVEFLVSFYNNEISEKSEIFDDQFSVERPDGSNFTLKIRSTKLEDSAMYFCASSDERGLHEQFFGPGTRLTVL.

J is TRBJ1-4 and V is TRBV5-6, with 8 bases aligning to TRBD1. This CDR3 is 15 amino acids long. J was trimmed by 8 bases and V by 4 bases; bases with no gene match: 10. Germline V gene sequence: CDR1 SGHDT, CDR2 YYEEEE. In nucleotides, the CDR3 is TGTGCCAGCAGCCCGGGGACAGGAGTACTGGAAAAACTGTTTTTT. It yields the protein CASSPGTGVLEKLFF. The variable domain in full, completed from reference TRBV5-6 and TRBJ1-4, reads DAGVTQSPTHLIKTRGQQVTLRCSPKSGHDTVSWYQQALGQGPQFIFQYYEEEERQRGNFPDRFSGHQFPNYSSELNVNALLLGDSALYLCASSPGTGVLEKLFFGSGTQLSVL.

The rearrangement links TRBV19 to TRBJ2-7, with D uncertain. From germline, CDR1 is LNHDA and CDR2 SQIVND (reference sequence). The CDR3 extends over 15 amino acids. Between the trimmed V and J ends, which lost 1 base and 0 bases, there was a span of 10 bases. Here the CDR3 DNA reads TGTGCCAGTAGTATAGGGGCCTCGAGCTCCTACGAGCAGTACTTC. It encodes CASSIGASSSYEQYF.

The rearrangement joins TRBV18 to TRBJ1-5; no clear D gene. The V end lost 3 bases, the J end lost 0 bases, and 6 bases lay between the germline ends. CDR1 is KGHSH, CDR2 LQKENI, per germline. The CDR3 contains 14 residues. This chain's CDR3 is CASSPADSNQPQHF. CDR3 nucleotides: TGTGCCAGCTCACCGGCAGATAGCAATCAGCCCCAGCATTTT.

The V and J genes are TRBV18 and TRBJ1-6; D possibly corresponds to TRBD1 (5 bases). This CDR3 is built from 16 residues. The ends were cut back, 3 bases at V and 0 bases at J, with 9 bases in the middle. Germline loops: CDR1 KGHSH, CDR2 LQKENI. In nucleotides, the CDR3 is TGTGCCAGCTCACCGGGTAGGGGCTCCTATAATTCACCCCTCCACTTT. This translates into CASSPGRGSYNSPLHF.

In this sample, this clone turned up once. This rearrangement joins TRBV29-1 to TRBJ1-4; possible D gene TRBD1, 5 bases. The CDR3 has 15 residues. V lost 3 bases to trimming and J lost 0 bases, with 11 bases between them. Germline V gene lookup returns CDR1 SQVTM and CDR2 ANQGSEA. The CDR3 sequence is CSVEGGKTTNEKLFF. DNA of the CDR3: TGCAGCGTTGAGGGGGGAAAAACAACTAATGAAAAACTGTTTTTT.

This clone was counted once. The chain couples TRBV7-8 to TRBJ2-2, with a tentative D call TRBD1 (6 bases). The CDR3 runs to 14 residues. CDR1 SGHVS and CDR2 FQNEAQ come from the germline V gene. Trimming cost V 5 bases and J 1 base, with 8 bases left between them. CDR3 residues: CASSLTGNTGELFF. Written as DNA, the CDR3 is TGTGCCAGCAGCCTGACAGGGAACACCGGGGAGCTGTTTTTT.

The chain couples TRBV27 to TRBJ1-6; the D gene is possibly TRBD1 (6 bases). Trimming shortened V by 5 bases and J by 6 bases, and 11 bases separated the two germline ends. Per germline, CDR1 MNHEY and CDR2 SMNVEV (reference sequence). CDR3 size: 14 residues. For the CDR3, the DNA is TGTGCCAGCAGTATACAGGGCGTTAATTCACCCCTCCACTTT. Translated, it gives CASSIQGVNSPLHF.

CDR3 residues: CASSSPGRGGIYEQYF. The DNA of the CDR3 is TGTGCCAGCAGTTCCCCGGGGAGGGGGGGGATATACGAGCAGTACTTC. The rearrangement links TRBV28 to TRBJ2-7, with TRBD2 as a possible D gene (7 bases). CDR1 MDHEN and CDR2 SYDVKM come from the germline V gene. The V gene lost 4 bases and the J gene lost 4 bases, with 20 bases spanning the gap. The CDR3 covers 16 residues.

The sample holds one count of this clone. V is TRBV12-5 and J is TRBJ2-7, with 14 bases identical to TRBD2. The CDR3 sequence is 16 residues long. Germline V gene sequence: CDR1 LGHNT, CDR2 FRNRAP. J was trimmed by 12 bases and V by 4 bases; bases with no gene match: 14. CDR3 region: CASGSHPGLAGDARYF. DNA for the CDR3: TGTGCTAGTGGTTCACACCCGGGACTAGCGGGAGACGCAAGGTACTTC.